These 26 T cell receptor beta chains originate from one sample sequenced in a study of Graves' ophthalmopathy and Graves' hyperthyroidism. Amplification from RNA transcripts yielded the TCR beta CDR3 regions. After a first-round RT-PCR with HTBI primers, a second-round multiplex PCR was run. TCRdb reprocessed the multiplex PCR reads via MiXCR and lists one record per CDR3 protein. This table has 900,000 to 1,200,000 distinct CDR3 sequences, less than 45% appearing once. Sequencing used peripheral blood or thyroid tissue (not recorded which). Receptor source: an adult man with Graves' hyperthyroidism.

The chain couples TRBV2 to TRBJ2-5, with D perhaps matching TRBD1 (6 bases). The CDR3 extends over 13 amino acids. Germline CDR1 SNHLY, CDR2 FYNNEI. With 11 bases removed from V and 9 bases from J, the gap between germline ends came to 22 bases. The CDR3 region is CAGHRDRNQPQYF. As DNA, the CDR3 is TGTGCCGGACACAGGGACCGCAATCAGCCCCAGTACTTC.

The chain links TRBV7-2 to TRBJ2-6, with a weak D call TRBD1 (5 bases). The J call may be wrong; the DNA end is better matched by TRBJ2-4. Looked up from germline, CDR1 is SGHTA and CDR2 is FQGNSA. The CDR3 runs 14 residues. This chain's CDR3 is CASSFPGAKNIQYF. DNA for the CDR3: TGTGCCAGCAGCTTTCCAGGGGCCAAAAACATTCAGTACTTC.

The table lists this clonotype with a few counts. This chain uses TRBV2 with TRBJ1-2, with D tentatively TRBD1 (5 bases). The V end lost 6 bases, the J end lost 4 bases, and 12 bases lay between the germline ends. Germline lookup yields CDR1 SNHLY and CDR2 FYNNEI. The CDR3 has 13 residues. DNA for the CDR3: TGTGCCAGCAGGGGGGAAGGAGTCTATGGCTACACCTTC. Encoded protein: CASRGEGVYGYTF.

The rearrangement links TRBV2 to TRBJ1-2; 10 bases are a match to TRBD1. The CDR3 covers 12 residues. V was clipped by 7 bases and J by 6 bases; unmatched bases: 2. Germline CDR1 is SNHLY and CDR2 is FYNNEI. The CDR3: CASMTGGDGYTF. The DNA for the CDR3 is TGTGCCAGCATGACAGGGGGCGATGGCTACACCTTC.

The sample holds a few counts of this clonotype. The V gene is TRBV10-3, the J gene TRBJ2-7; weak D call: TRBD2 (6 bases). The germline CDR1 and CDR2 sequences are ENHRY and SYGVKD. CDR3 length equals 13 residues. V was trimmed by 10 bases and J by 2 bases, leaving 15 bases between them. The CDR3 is CASGDSGTYEQYF. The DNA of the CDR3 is TGTGCCAGCGGGGATAGCGGAACCTACGAGCAGTACTTC.

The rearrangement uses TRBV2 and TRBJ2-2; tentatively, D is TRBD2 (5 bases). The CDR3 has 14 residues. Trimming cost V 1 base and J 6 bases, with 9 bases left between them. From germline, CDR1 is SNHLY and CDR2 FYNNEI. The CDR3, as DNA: TGTGCCAGCAGTGAAGTTGGAGGACCCGGGGAGCTGTTTTTT. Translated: CASSEVGGPGELFF.

As DNA, the CDR3 is TGTGCCAGCAGACCACAGGGGAACGGGGCCAACGTCCTGACTTTC. It encodes CASRPQGNGANVLTF. This sequence joins TRBV6-5 and TRBJ2-6; 7 bases align to TRBD1. CDR3 length: 15 amino acids. CDR1 is MNHEY, CDR2 SVGAGI, per germline. J lost 4 bases, V lost 6 bases, and 6 bases had no gene match.

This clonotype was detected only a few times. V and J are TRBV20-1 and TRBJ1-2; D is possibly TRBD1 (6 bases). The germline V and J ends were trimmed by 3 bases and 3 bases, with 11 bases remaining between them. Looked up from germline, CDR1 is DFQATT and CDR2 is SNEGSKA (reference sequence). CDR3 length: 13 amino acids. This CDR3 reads CSARTGPDYGYTF. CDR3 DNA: TGCAGTGCTAGGACAGGTCCGGACTATGGCTACACCTTC.

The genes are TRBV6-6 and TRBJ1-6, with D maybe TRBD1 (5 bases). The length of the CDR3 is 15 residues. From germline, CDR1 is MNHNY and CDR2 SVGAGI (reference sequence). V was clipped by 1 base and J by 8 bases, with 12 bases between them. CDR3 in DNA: TGTGCCAGCAGTTACTTTCAGGGTCCGGATTCACCCCTCCACTTT. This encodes CASSYFQGPDSPLHF.

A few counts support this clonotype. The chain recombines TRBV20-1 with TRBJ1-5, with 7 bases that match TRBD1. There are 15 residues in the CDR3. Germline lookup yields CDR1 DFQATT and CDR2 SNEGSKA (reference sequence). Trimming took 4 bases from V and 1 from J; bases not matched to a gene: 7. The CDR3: CSATRQGRSNQPQHF. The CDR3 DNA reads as TGCAGTGCTACAAGACAGGGCAGGAGCAATCAGCCCCAGCATTTT.

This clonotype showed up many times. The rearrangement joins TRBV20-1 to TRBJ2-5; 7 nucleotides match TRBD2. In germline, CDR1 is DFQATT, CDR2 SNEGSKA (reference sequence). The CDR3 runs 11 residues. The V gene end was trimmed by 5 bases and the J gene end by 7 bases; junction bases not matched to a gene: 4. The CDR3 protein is CSAWWGGTQYF. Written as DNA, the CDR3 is TGCAGTGCTTGGTGGGGGGGGACCCAGTACTTC.

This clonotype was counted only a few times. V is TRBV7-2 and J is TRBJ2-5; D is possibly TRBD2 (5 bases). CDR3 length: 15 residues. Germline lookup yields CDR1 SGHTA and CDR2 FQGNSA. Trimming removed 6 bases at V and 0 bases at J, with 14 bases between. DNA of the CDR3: TGTGCCAGCAGTACGAGGGCGGGTAACCAAGAGACCCAGTACTTC. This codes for CASSTRAGNQETQYF.

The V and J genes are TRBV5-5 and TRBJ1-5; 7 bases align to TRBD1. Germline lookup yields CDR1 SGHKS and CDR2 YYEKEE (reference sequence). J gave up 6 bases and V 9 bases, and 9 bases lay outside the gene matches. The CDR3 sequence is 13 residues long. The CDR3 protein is CATRGGGTQPQHF. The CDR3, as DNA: TGTGCCACCAGGGGAGGGGGCACTCAGCCCCAGCATTTT. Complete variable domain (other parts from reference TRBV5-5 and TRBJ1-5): DAGVTQSPTHLIKTRGQQVTLRCSPISGHKSVSWYQQVLGQGPQFIFQYYEKEERGRGNFPDRFSARQFPNYSSELNVNALLLGDSALYLCATRGGGTQPQHFGDGTRLSIL.

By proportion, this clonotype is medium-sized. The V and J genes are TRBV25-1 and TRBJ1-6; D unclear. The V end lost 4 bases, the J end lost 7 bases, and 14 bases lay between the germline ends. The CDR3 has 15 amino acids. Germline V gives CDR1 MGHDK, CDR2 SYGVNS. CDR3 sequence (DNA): TGTGCCAGCAGTGGCCAGGAGGGTTGGAATTCACCCCTCCACTTT. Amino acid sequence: CASSGQEGWNSPLHF.

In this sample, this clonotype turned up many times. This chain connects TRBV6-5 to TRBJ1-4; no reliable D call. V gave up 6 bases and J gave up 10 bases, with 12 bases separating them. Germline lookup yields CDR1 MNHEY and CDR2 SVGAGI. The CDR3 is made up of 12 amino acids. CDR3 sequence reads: CASRPPDGKLFF. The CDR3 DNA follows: TGTGCCAGCAGACCTCCCGATGGAAAACTGTTTTTT.

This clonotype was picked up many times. The CDR3 is CASSLTNGGLNTEAFF. CDR3 bases: TGTGCCAGCAGCCTAACAAACGGGGGCCTTAACACTGAAGCTTTCTTT. This chain uses TRBV7-9 with TRBJ1-1; TRBD1 is a possible D gene (6 bases). The germline V gene has CDR1 SEHNR and CDR2 FQNEAQ (reference sequence). V lost 5 bases and J lost 2, with 18 bases in between. The CDR3 spans 16 residues.

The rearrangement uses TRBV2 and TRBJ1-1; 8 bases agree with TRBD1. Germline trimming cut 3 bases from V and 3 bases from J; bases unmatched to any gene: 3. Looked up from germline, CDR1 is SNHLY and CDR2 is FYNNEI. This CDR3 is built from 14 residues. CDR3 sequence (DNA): TGTGCCAGCAGTGAGGGCAGGGGGCACACTGAAGCTTTCTTT. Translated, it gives CASSEGRGHTEAFF.

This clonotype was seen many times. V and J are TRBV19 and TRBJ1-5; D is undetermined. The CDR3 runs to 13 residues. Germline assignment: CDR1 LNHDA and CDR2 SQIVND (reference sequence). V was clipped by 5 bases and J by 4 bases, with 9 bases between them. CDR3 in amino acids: CASSPGDNQPQHF. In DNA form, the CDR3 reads TGTGCCAGTAGTCCGGGAGATAATCAGCCCCAGCATTTT.

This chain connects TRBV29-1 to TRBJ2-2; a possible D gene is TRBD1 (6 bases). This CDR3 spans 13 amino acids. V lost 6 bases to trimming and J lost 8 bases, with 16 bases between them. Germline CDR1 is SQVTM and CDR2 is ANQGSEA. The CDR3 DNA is TGCAGCGTGGGGACATGGGCTGAAGGGGAGCTGTTTTTT. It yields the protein CSVGTWAEGELFF.

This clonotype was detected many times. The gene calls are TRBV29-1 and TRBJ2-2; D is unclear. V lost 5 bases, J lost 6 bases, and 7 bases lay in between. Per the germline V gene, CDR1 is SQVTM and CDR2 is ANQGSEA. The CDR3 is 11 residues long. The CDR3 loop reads CSVPSPGELFF. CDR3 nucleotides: TGCAGCGTTCCCTCCCCCGGGGAGCTGTTTTTT.

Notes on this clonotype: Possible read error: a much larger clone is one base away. As DNA, the CDR3 is TGTGCCAGCAGCGTAGCGCGACCCGGCGGAGAGGCCCAGTACTTC. It translates to CASSVARPGGEAQYF. The chain carries TRBV12-3 or TRBV12-4 and TRBJ2-5, with D possibly TRBD2 on 5 matching bases. The CDR3 sequence is 15 residues long.

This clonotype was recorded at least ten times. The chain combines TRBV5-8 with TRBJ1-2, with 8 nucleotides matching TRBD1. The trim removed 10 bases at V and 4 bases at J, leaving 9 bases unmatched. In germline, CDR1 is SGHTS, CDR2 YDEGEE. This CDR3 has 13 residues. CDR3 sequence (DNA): TGTGCCGGTTTTGGACAGGGAGCCTATGGCTACACCTTC. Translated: CAGFGQGAYGYTF.

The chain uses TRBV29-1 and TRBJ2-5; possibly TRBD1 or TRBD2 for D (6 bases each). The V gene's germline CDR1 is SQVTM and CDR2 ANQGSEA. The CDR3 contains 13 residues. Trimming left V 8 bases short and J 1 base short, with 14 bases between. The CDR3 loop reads CSRGVGGQETQYF. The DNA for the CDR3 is TGCAGCAGGGGGGTGGGGGGCCAAGAGACCCAGTACTTC.

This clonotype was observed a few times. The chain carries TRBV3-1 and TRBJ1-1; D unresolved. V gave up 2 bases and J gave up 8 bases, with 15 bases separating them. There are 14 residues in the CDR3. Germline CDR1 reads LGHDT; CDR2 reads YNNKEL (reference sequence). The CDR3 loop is CASSQLRSGSEAFF. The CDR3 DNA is TGTGCCAGCAGCCAACTTCGTTCGGGATCCGAAGCTTTCTTT.

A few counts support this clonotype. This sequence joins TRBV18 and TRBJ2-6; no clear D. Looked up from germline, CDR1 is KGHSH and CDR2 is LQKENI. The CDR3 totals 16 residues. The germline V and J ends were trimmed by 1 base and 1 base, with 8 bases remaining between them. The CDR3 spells CASSPLSQSGANVLTF. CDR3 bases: TGTGCCAGCTCACCACTGAGTCAATCTGGGGCCAACGTCCTGACTTTC.

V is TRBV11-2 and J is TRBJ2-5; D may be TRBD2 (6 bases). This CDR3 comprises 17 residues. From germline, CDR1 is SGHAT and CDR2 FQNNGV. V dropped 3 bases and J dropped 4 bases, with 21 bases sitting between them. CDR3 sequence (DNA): TGTGCCAGCAGCTTGGCCCCTGGGGCGGGGTGGGCAGAGACCCAGTACTTC. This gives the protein CASSLAPGAGWAETQYF.